These 21 T cell receptor beta chains came from one sample sequenced in a study of cytomegalovirus exposure and HLA in healthy donors. Primers: 60 Vbeta forward and 13 Jbeta reverse. Profiled with immunoSEQ multiplex PCR; TCRdb holds only in-frame clones, not every one. The sample comprises 100,000 to 150,000 clones, roughly 9.6% of which are singletons, and 6% to 7.5% rests with the top ten. Sequences were obtained from PBMCs. These receptors originate from a woman between 40 and 55 years old in good health and CMV-seropositive.

This chain connects TRBV2 to TRBJ1-1; 7 positions match TRBD1. Germline CDR1 reads SNHLY; CDR2 reads FYNNEI. The CDR3 length is 13 residues. J gave up 10 bases and V 6 bases, and 11 bases lay outside the gene matches. The CDR3: CASRRDSQGGAFF. The DNA for the CDR3 is TGTGCCAGCAGGCGGGACAGCCAAGGAGGAGCTTTCTTT. Full variable domain (outside the CDR3, taken from reference TRBV2 and TRBJ1-1): EPEVTQTPSHQVTQMGQEVILRCVPISNHLYFYWYRQILGQKVEFLVSFYNNEISEKSEIFDDQFSVERPDGSNFTLKIRSTKLEDSAMYFCASRRDSQGGAFFGQGTRLTVV.

The chain joins TRBV6-6 to TRBJ1-2, with 8 bases fitting TRBD1. Germline CDR1 reads MNHNY; CDR2 reads SVGAGI (reference sequence). The CDR3 extends over 15 amino acids. Losses at the gene ends were 3 bases for V and 2 bases for J; bases not matched to a gene: 5. The DNA of the CDR3 is TGTGCCAGCAGTTATCGGGACAGGAGAAACTATGGCTACACCTTC. Protein: CASSYRDRRNYGYTF.

The chain employs TRBV21-1 and TRBJ1-6; the table's D call, TRBD1, has no DNA check behind it. TRBV21-1 is designated a pseudogene. This CDR3 spans 15 amino acids. The CDR3 DNA reads as TGTGCCAGCAGCCCCCGGACAGGGAAGAGGTCACCCCTCCACTTT. Amino acid sequence: CASSPRTGKRSPLHF.

V gene TRBV5-1 combines with J gene TRBJ2-3, with 9 bases aligning to TRBD1. The length of the CDR3 is 13 residues. J lost 11 bases, V lost 4 bases, and 8 bases had no gene match. CDR1 is SGHRS and CDR2 is YFSETQ in the germline V gene. In nucleotides, the CDR3 is TGCGCCAGCAGCCCCGGGACAGGGCCAGGGCAGTATTTT. Encoded protein: CASSPGTGPGQYF.

The sample holds a few counts of this clone. The chain is built from TRBV6-1 and TRBJ1-6, with a possible D match to TRBD1 (5 bases). Germline V lookup: CDR1 MNHNS, CDR2 SASEGT. V gave up 2 bases and J gave up 7 bases, with 12 bases separating them. The CDR3 has 15 residues. DNA for the CDR3: TGTGCCAGCAGTGAAATCAGATCAGGGAATTCACCCCTCCACTTT. Translated, it gives CASSEIRSGNSPLHF.

The gene calls are TRBV5-1 and TRBJ2-7, with D unresolved. The CDR3 runs to 13 residues. Germline lookup yields CDR1 SGHRS and CDR2 YFSETQ. The V and J ends lost 2 bases and 1 base respectively, with 7 bases between them. The CDR3 reads CASSLPASYEQYF. CDR3 nucleotide sequence: TGCGCCAGCAGCTTACCCGCGTCCTACGAGCAGTACTTC.

In this sample, this clone turned up a few times. This specimen includes other DNA sequences encoding the same CDR3. The genes are TRBV28 and TRBJ1-4; 7 bases align to TRBD1. V shed 7 bases and J 8 bases; nucleotides not matched to a gene: 4. The germline gives CDR1 MDHEN, CDR2 SYDVKM. The CDR3 runs to 12 residues. This CDR3 reads CASNRGREKLFF. The CDR3 nucleotides are TGTGCCAGCAACAGGGGAAGAGAAAAACTGTTTTTT.

This clone was counted between two and nine times. CDR3 sequence: CAISEDRGQFF. CDR3 sequence (DNA): TGTGCCATCAGTGAGGACAGAGGGCAGTTCTTC. The chain has TRBV10-3 and TRBJ2-1, with D perhaps TRBD1 (5 bases). The V end lost 2 bases, the J end lost 12 bases, and 8 bases lay between the germline ends. The CDR3 runs 11 residues. The germline V gene encodes CDR1 ENHRY and CDR2 SYGVKD.

The V gene is TRBV7-9, the J gene TRBJ1-4; D gene unclear. CDR1 and CDR2 from the germline V gene are SEHNR and FQNEAQ (reference sequence). The V gene lost 5 bases and the J gene lost 6 bases, with 16 bases spanning the gap. The CDR3 has 15 residues. The CDR3 region has the DNA TGTGCCAGCAGCCCCCCCGGAGGAAGCGATGAAAAACTGTTTTTT. This gives the protein CASSPPGGSDEKLFF.

This clone has a handful of counts. The chain combines TRBV25-1 with TRBJ1-1, with 10 bases that match TRBD1. The length of the CDR3 is 16 residues. Looked up from germline, CDR1 is MGHDK and CDR2 is SYGVNS. V gave up 2 bases and J gave up 2 bases; unmatched junction bases: 5. The CDR3 nucleotides are TGTGCCAGCAGTGAAGCGACAGGGGGCGGAAACACTGAAGCTTTCTTT. It yields the protein CASSEATGGGNTEAFF.

J is TRBJ2-5 and V is TRBV7-2; TRBD2 agrees at 15 bases. After removal of 5 bases from V and 4 bases from J, the junction contained 5 bases not matched to a gene. Germline V gives CDR1 SGHTA, CDR2 FQGNSA. This CDR3 region has 16 residues. CDR3 DNA: TGTGCCAGCAGCGTCGGACTAGCGGGGGGGCGAGAGACCCAGTACTTC. It translates to CASSVGLAGGRETQYF.

The CDR3 region has the DNA TGTGCCAGTAGTCCTACCCAGGGACAGAATTATTCACCCCTCCACTTT. Amino acid sequence: CASSPTQGQNYSPLHF. The chain joins TRBV19 to TRBJ1-6; 7 positions match TRBD1. The V gene end was trimmed by 5 bases and the J gene end by 8 bases; junction bases not matched to a gene: 12. Per the germline V gene, CDR1 is LNHDA and CDR2 is SQIVND (reference sequence). The CDR3 spans 16 residues.

This clone was detected a few times. The chain combines TRBV7-9 with TRBJ2-7; D may be TRBD2 (5 bases). This CDR3 region has 14 residues. V was trimmed by 3 bases and J by 2 bases, leaving 11 bases between them. Germline assignment: CDR1 SEHNR and CDR2 FQNEAQ (reference sequence). CDR3 coding DNA: TGTGCCAGCAGCTTCCCTGACGGGGCCTACGAGCAGTACTTC. Amino acids: CASSFPDGAYEQYF.

The V and J genes are TRBV12-5 and TRBJ2-3; D uncertain. CDR1 and CDR2 from the germline V gene are LGHNT and FRNRAP. V gave up 3 bases and J gave up 2 bases, with 6 bases separating them. The length of the CDR3 is 13 residues. The CDR3 sequence is CASGFLYTDTQYF. CDR3 nucleotides: TGTGCTAGTGGTTTCCTGTACACAGATACGCAGTATTTT.

Only a few counts were recorded for this clone. V and J are TRBV11-3 and TRBJ2-3; 12 bases are a match to TRBD2. The CDR3 consists of 17 residues. Trimming cost V 5 bases and J 1 base; bases outside gene matches: 7. The germline V gene has CDR1 SGHNT and CDR2 YENEEA. CDR3 loop: CASSTSSGGAGTDTQYF. The CDR3 nucleotides read TGTGCCAGCAGCACGTCTAGCGGGGGGGCCGGCACAGATACGCAGTATTTT.

This clone was recorded a few times. J is TRBJ2-2 and V is TRBV19; D is perhaps TRBD2 (6 bases). The germline V gene encodes CDR1 LNHDA and CDR2 SQIVND (reference sequence). V lost 7 bases to trimming and J lost 6 bases, with 15 bases between them. The CDR3 totals 14 residues. Written as DNA, the CDR3 is TGTGCCAGTACCGAGGGGAGGTTATCCGGGGAGCTGTTTTTT. Its protein is CASTEGRLSGELFF.

This clone has just a few counts. The chain employs TRBV5-1 and TRBJ1-2, with 7 bases that match TRBD1. Germline CDR1 is SGHRS and CDR2 is YFSETQ. Trimming took 6 bases from V and 3 from J; bases not matched to a gene: 5. The CDR3 has 13 amino acids. The CDR3: CASNTGTDYGYTF. The CDR3 bases are TGCGCCAGCAACACCGGGACAGACTATGGCTACACCTTC.

This clone was counted between two and nine times. The chain employs TRBV6-1 and TRBJ1-2; TRBD1 might be the D (5 bases). The CDR3 consists of 14 residues. Germline CDR1 MNHNS, CDR2 SASEGT. V dropped 1 base and J dropped 3 bases, with 9 bases sitting between them. The CDR3 bases are TGTGCCAGCAGTGAAGGTCAGGGCTACTATGGCTACACCTTC. It codes for CASSEGQGYYGYTF.

This chain uses TRBV5-1 with TRBJ2-2; 11 bases map to TRBD2. Germline-derived CDR1 and CDR2 are SGHRS and YFSETQ. The CDR3 length is 16 residues. V gave up 4 bases and J gave up 7 bases; unmatched junction bases: 9. CDR3 DNA: TGCGCCAGCAGCCTCAACGGACTAGCGGGCCACGGGGAGCTGTTTTTT. Its translation: CASSLNGLAGHGELFF.

This clone was seen only a few times. The chain couples TRBV19 to TRBJ1-2, with 9 nucleotides matching TRBD1. Germline loops: CDR1 LNHDA, CDR2 SQIVND (reference sequence). The CDR3 extends over 13 amino acids. V trimming: 10 bases; J trimming: 3 bases; junction bases outside the gene matches: 6. CDR3: CATNRGQDYGYTF. CDR3 in DNA: TGTGCCACTAACAGGGGGCAAGACTATGGCTACACCTTC.

This chain links TRBV5-1 with TRBJ2-5, with D perhaps TRBD1 (5 bases). V lost 1 base and J 4 bases, leaving 11 bases between the germline ends. The germline CDR1 and CDR2 sequences are SGHRS and YFSETQ. The CDR3 has 14 amino acids. The CDR3 here is CASSLQGYGETQYF. The CDR3 coding sequence is TGCGCCAGCAGCTTGCAGGGTTATGGAGAGACCCAGTACTTC.